The next 12 T cell receptor beta chains were all read from a single sample in a study of cytomegalovirus exposure and HLA in healthy donors (dated by TCRdb to 2016 to 2017). Libraries came from the immunoSEQ multiplex PCR assay. A mixture of 60 forward primers for TCR Vbeta segments and 13 reverse primers for TCR Jbeta segments was used in the multiplex PCR. Not all clones reach the TCRdb copy of this immuneACCESS table, which keeps in-frame sequences only. Checked studies attribute under half of the gap to unresolved V genes and leave the rest unexplained. This sample holds some 190,000 clones; over 65% were observed only once. Clones ranked in the top ten supply about 1.5% of the sample. Sequencing was performed on PBMCs. The receptors were gathered from a man aged 18 to 35 in good health and CMV-seronegative.

This clone has a single count. The chain links TRBV27 to TRBJ2-2; D unclear. Trimming pared 3 bases from V and 5 bases from J, leaving 4 bases between. The CDR3 sequence is 12 residues long. Germline lookup yields CDR1 MNHEY and CDR2 SMNVEV (reference sequence). The CDR3 nucleotides are TGTGCCAGCAGTTTTTTAACCGGGGAGCTGTTTTTT. It specifies CASSFLTGELFF.

This clone appeared a few times. The genes are TRBV7-9 and TRBJ2-5; a possible D gene is TRBD2 (6 bases). Germline CDR1 is SEHNR and CDR2 is FQNEAQ (reference sequence). V lost 5 bases to trimming and J lost 4 bases, with 20 bases between them. The CDR3 consists of 16 residues. CDR3 in amino acids: CASSPKSRGSGETQYF. Here the CDR3 DNA reads TGTGCCAGCAGCCCTAAAAGTCGGGGGAGTGGAGAGACCCAGTACTTC.

The V and J genes are TRBV13 and TRBJ1-2; TRBD1 aligns across 7 bases. Germline assignment: CDR1 PRHDT and CDR2 FYEKMQ (reference sequence). V was pared by 5 bases and J by 4 bases, with 7 bases of the junction left unmatched. This CDR3 is built from 14 residues. The CDR3 nucleotides are TGTGCCAGCAGCCCTAGGACAGGAACCTATGGCTACACCTTC. Protein sequence: CASSPRTGTYGYTF.

This chain uses TRBV9 with TRBJ1-4; the D is unclear. This CDR3 contains 15 residues. Trimming removed 0 bases at V and 8 bases at J, with 14 bases between. The germline gives CDR1 SGDLS, CDR2 YYNGEE. In DNA, the CDR3 is TGTGCCAGCAGCGTAGGGAGCGCCGGGTACGAAAAACTGTTTTTT. This encodes CASSVGSAGYEKLFF.

The chain recombines TRBV15 with TRBJ2-7; possibly TRBD2 for D (5 bases). Trimming removed 5 bases from V and 2 bases from J, with 16 bases in between. The CDR3 runs to 15 residues. CDR1 and CDR2 from the germline V gene are LNHNV and YYDKDF (reference sequence). The CDR3 DNA reads TGTGCCACCAGCCTTTCCCCGGGGTCCGCCTACGAGCAGTACTTC. It yields the protein CATSLSPGSAYEQYF.

This chain's CDR3 is CASSEALRGVYTF. DNA of the CDR3: TGTGCCAGCAGTGAAGCGCTTCGGGGTGTCTACACCTTC. The chain employs TRBV2 and TRBJ1-2; D is ambiguous. Germline-derived CDR1 and CDR2 are SNHLY and FYNNEI. The germline V and J ends were trimmed by 0 bases and 10 bases, with 12 bases remaining between them. The CDR3 length is 13 residues.

This chain links TRBV4-2 with TRBJ2-5; D gene ambiguous. Germline CDR1 and CDR2: LGHNA and YNFKEQ. Trimming removed 0 bases from V and 2 bases from J, with 13 bases in between. This CDR3 comprises 16 residues. The CDR3: CASSQEGTAYQETQYF. Here the CDR3 DNA reads TGTGCCAGCAGCCAAGAAGGCACAGCTTATCAAGAGACCCAGTACTTC.

The sample holds one count of this clone. The V gene is TRBV7-9, the J gene TRBJ2-3; 11 nucleotides line up with TRBD1. J gave up 6 bases and V 4 bases, and 3 bases lay outside the gene matches. CDR1 and CDR2 from the germline V gene are SEHNR and FQNEAQ (reference sequence). CDR3 length: 14 residues. The CDR3 reads CASSWTGGGDTQYF. The CDR3 DNA follows: TGTGCCAGCAGCTGGACAGGGGGCGGGGATACGCAGTATTTT. The full variable domain, its missing parts supplied by reference TRBV7-9 and TRBJ2-3, is DTGVSQNPRHKITKRGQNVTFRCDPISEHNRLYWYRQTLGQGPEFLTYFQNEAQLEKSRLLSDRFSAERPKGSFSTLEIQRTEQGDSAMYLCASSWTGGGDTQYFGPGTRLTVL.

The table lists this clone with a few counts. The gene calls are TRBV28 and TRBJ1-2; D may be TRBD1 (5 bases). The CDR3 is made up of 19 amino acids. Germline lookup yields CDR1 MDHEN and CDR2 SYDVKM. Trimming left V 1 base short and J 4 bases short, with 25 bases between. The CDR3 DNA follows: TGTGCCAGCAGTTTATTTCCGCGGCAGGGAGGTGGCCTGTTCTATGGCTACACCTTC. This translates into CASSLFPRQGGGLFYGYTF.

J is TRBJ1-1 and V is TRBV30, with TRBD1 matching over 9 bases. This CDR3 region has 18 residues. The trim removed 3 bases at V and 3 bases at J, leaving 17 bases unmatched. Germline V CDR1 and CDR2: GTSNPN, SVGIG (reference sequence). The CDR3 protein is CAWRDPGQGFFKDTEAFF. CDR3 nucleotides: TGTGCCTGGAGGGACCCGGGACAGGGATTTTTCAAGGACACTGAAGCTTTCTTT.

J is TRBJ1-1 and V is TRBV9; tentatively, D is TRBD1 (6 bases). The CDR3 has 13 residues. Trimming stripped 2 bases from V and 4 bases from J, with 9 bases between. Germline V gene data show CDR1 as SGDLS and CDR2 as YYNGEE. The CDR3 spells CASSVTGSTEAFF. The CDR3 bases are TGTGCCAGCAGCGTTACAGGGAGCACTGAAGCTTTCTTT.

The sample holds a few counts of this clone. CDR3 coding DNA: TGTGCCTGGAGGCGGGCCGGTGAAGCTTTCTTT. Its protein is CAWRRAGEAFF. J is TRBJ1-1 and V is TRBV30; D is undetermined. The CDR3 totals 11 residues. V was clipped by 3 bases and J by 7 bases, with 9 bases between them. CDR1 GTSNPN and CDR2 SVGIG come from the germline V gene (reference sequence).